This T cell receptor (beta chain) was identified in a study of T cell responses to AZD1222 COVID-19 vaccine. On this clone: Its target is not known.

Generated by immunoSEQ multiplex PCR, the TCRdb table keeps only in-frame clones and is missing some. The sample has about 200,000 clones; more than 90% are singletons. With 1 base removed from V and 2 bases from J, the gap between germline ends came to 13 bases. Germline V gene sequence: CDR1 LGHNA, CDR2 YSLEER. This CDR3 comprises 16 residues. Study observations and caveats: Targets within unmutated variant regions were reportedly found for nearly half of spike-specific TCRs. Donors were chiefly white British, with a greater number of females, and clonal diversity was perhaps underestimated. The study identified only five to seven AZD1222 recipients as seropositive at baseline. Spike-specific TCR repertoires showed rising breadth and depth after two AZD1222 doses.

The sequence derives from an adult who received the MenACWY meningococcal vaccine as a control. This specimen was peripheral blood, taken 28 days after the second dose of the MenACWY control vaccine. The chain carries TRBV4-3 and TRBJ2-3; possible D gene TRBD2, 5 bases. In DNA form, the CDR3 reads TGCGCCAGCAGCCAAGCTCGGGGATCTTACACAGATACGCAGTATTTT. It is translated as CASSQARGSYTDTQYF.